These 15 T cell receptor beta chains were all obtained from the same sample, sequenced in a study of blood T cell repertoires in COVID-19. The assay was immunoSEQ multiplex PCR, and TCRdb's table has in-frame clones only and misses some. The top ten hold roughly 15% of the sample, which has under 40,000 clones, around 85% seen once. Specimen: peripheral blood. These receptors came from a human donor with acute or convalescent COVID-19. The donor label of this sample is uncertain.

The chain carries TRBV7-2 and TRBJ1-1; TRBD1 matches at 12 bases. V shed 5 bases and J 4 bases; nucleotides not matched to a gene: 11. Germline CDR1 reads SGHTA; CDR2 reads FQGNSA. The CDR3 has 17 amino acids. The CDR3 coding sequence is TGTGCCAGCAGCCTCCGGGACAGGGGGCGCGGAAGCACTGAAGCTTTCTTT. It is translated as CASSLRDRGRGSTEAFF.

The rearrangement links TRBV19 to TRBJ1-1; D call uncertain. Germline loops: CDR1 LNHDA, CDR2 SQIVND (reference sequence). This CDR3 is built from 13 residues. Trimming shortened V by 3 bases and J by 0 bases, and 5 bases separated the two germline ends. The CDR3 DNA sequence: TGTGCCAGTAGTATCCGCGTGAACACTGAAGCTTTCTTT. It is translated as CASSIRVNTEAFF.

V and J are TRBV10-3 and TRBJ2-7; D possibly corresponds to TRBD1 (6 bases). The V end was cut by 2 bases, the J end by 0 bases, with 14 bases between. The V gene's germline CDR1 is ENHRY and CDR2 SYGVKD. CDR3 length equals 16 residues. This chain's CDR3 is CAISETKAGASYEQYF. In nucleotides, the CDR3 is TGTGCCATCAGTGAGACTAAGGCAGGGGCCTCCTACGAGCAGTACTTC.

J is TRBJ1-5 and V is TRBV30; 9 nucleotides line up with TRBD1. This CDR3 has 14 amino acids. The trim removed 3 bases at V and 1 base at J, leaving 1 base unmatched. The germline CDR1 and CDR2 sequences are GTSNPN and SVGIG (reference sequence). CDR3 sequence reads: CAWRGTGSNQPQHF. CDR3 DNA sequence: TGTGCCTGGAGGGGGACAGGGAGCAATCAGCCCCAGCATTTT.

This chain links TRBV5-4 with TRBJ2-7; TRBD2 is a possible D gene (7 bases). With 7 bases removed from V and 2 bases from J, the gap between germline ends came to 16 bases. This CDR3 has 14 amino acids. Germline-derived CDR1 and CDR2 are SGHNT and YYREEE (reference sequence). CDR3 coding DNA: TGTGCCAGCTCGACGGGGGGCTTTGCCTACGAGCAGTACTTC. Translating it yields CASSTGGFAYEQYF.

The CDR3 bases are TGTGCCAGCAGCCGCGGGGCAGGCAATCAGCCCCAGCATTTT. This sequence encodes CASSRGAGNQPQHF. The chain is built from TRBV16 and TRBJ1-5, with a weak D call TRBD1 (5 bases). Looked up from germline, CDR1 is KGHSY and CDR2 is FQNENV. The CDR3 loop spans 14 amino acids. V was trimmed by 4 bases and J by 2 bases, leaving 9 bases between them.

The chain recombines TRBV7-8 with TRBJ1-1; D possibly corresponds to TRBD1 (5 bases). The ends were cut back, 4 bases at V and 0 bases at J, with 18 bases in the middle. From germline, CDR1 is SGHVS and CDR2 FQNEAQ. The CDR3 is 17 residues long. The CDR3 is CASSSYMEGYMNTEAFF. Here the CDR3 DNA reads TGTGCCAGCAGCTCATACATGGAGGGGTACATGAACACTGAAGCTTTCTTT.

The V call is TRBV3-1 (or the pseudogene TRBV3-2), the J call TRBJ1-2; 12 nucleotides match TRBD1. Trimming took 8 bases from V and 6 from J; bases not matched to a gene: 7. The CDR3 length is 14 residues. Germline V lookup: CDR1 LGHDT, CDR2 YNNKEL (reference sequence). CDR3 bases: TGTGCCAGCTCGGGGACAGGGGGCTCTGATGGCTACACCTTC. Translated: CASSGTGGSDGYTF.

The chain is built from TRBV19 and TRBJ2-3, with 7 positions matching TRBD1. The CDR3 has 14 amino acids. With 5 bases clipped from V and 2 bases from J, the junction kept 4 bases outside the gene matches. Germline values: CDR1 LNHDA, CDR2 SQIVND (reference sequence). CDR3 DNA sequence: TGTGCCAGTAGTGTCGACAGGGTCACAGATACGCAGTATTTT. Protein sequence: CASSVDRVTDTQYF.

This rearrangement joins TRBV6-2 or TRBV6-3 to TRBJ2-3; 9 nucleotides line up with TRBD2. With 1 base clipped from V and 0 bases from J, the junction kept 2 bases outside the gene matches. The germline V gene has CDR1 MNHEY and CDR2 SVGEGT. The CDR3 length is 16 residues. The CDR3 spells CASSYYLAGSTDTQYF. The CDR3 bases are TGTGCCAGCAGTTACTATCTAGCGGGGAGCACAGATACGCAGTATTTT.

A few counts support this clone. The J gene is TRBJ2-7, the V gene TRBV28, with 7 bases aligning to TRBD1. Germline CDR1 is MDHEN and CDR2 is SYDVKM. The CDR3 covers 13 residues. Trimming removed 5 bases from V and 3 bases from J; junction bases left unmatched: 4. The CDR3 region is CASSTQGNYEQYF. CDR3 nucleotides: TGTGCCAGCAGTACACAGGGGAACTACGAGCAGTACTTC.

This clone was seen once. The chain employs TRBV24-1 and TRBJ1-2; weak D call: TRBD1 (6 bases). With 1 base removed from V and 5 bases from J, the gap between germline ends came to 10 bases. Germline-derived CDR1 and CDR2 are KGHDR and SFDVKD. The CDR3 runs to 14 residues. CDR3 DNA sequence: TGTGCCACCAGTGATTTCGGCAGGGGATATGGCTACACCTTC. This gives the protein CATSDFGRGYGYTF.

The CDR3 loop reads CASSSGQGNSPLHF. CDR3 nucleotide sequence: TGTGCCAGCAGCTCGGGACAGGGGAATTCACCCCTCCACTTT. The V and J genes are TRBV6-5 and TRBJ1-6; 10 bases are a match to TRBD1. Germline CDR1 and CDR2: MNHEY and SVGAGI. V lost 6 bases, J lost 7 bases, and 3 bases stayed unmatched. This CDR3 is 14 amino acids long.

V is TRBV27 and J is TRBJ2-7; D possibly corresponds to TRBD1 (6 bases). Trimming removed 4 bases from V and 3 bases from J, with 7 bases in between. Germline lookup yields CDR1 MNHEY and CDR2 SMNVEV (reference sequence). The CDR3 is made up of 12 amino acids. In DNA, the CDR3 is TGTGCCAGCAGTTCGACAGGCTACGAGCAGTACTTC. This encodes CASSSTGYEQYF.

This chain connects TRBV5-1 to TRBJ2-7; 11 positions agree with TRBD2. Germline V lookup: CDR1 SGHRS, CDR2 YFSETQ. CDR3 size: 18 residues. With 3 bases clipped from V and 1 base from J, the junction kept 12 bases outside the gene matches. The CDR3 reads CASSYYTPGLAESYEQYF. The CDR3 DNA sequence: TGCGCCAGCAGCTACTACACACCGGGACTAGCGGAGTCCTACGAGCAGTACTTC. The whole variable domain, filled in from reference TRBV5-1 and TRBJ2-7, reads KAGVTQTPRYLIKTRGQQVTLSCSPISGHRSVSWYQQTPGQGLQFLFEYFSETQRNKGNFPGRFSGRQFSNSRSEMNVSTLELGDSALYLCASSYYTPGLAESYEQYFGPGTRLTVT.